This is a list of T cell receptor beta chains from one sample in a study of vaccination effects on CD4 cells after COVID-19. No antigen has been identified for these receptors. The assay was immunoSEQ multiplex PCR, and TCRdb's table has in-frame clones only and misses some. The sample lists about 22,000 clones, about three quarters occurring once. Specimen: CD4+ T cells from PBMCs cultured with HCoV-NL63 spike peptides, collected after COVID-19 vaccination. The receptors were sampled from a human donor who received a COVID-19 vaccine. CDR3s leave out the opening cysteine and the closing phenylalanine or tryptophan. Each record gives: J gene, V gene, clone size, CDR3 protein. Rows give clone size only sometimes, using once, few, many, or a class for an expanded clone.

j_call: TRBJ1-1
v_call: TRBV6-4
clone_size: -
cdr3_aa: ASSDSGRGAEAF

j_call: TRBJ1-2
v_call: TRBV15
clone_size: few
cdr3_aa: ATSRVRQDYYT

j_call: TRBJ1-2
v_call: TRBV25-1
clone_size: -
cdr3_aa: ASSVDTAMGGYT

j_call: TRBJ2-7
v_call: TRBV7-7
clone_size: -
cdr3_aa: ASSLGGPRGYEQY

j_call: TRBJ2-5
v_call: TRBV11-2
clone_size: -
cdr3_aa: ASSPGVTQY

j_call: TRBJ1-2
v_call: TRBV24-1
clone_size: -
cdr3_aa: ATSETGTGSYGYT

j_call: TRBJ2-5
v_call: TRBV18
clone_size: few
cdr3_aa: ASSPQQETQY

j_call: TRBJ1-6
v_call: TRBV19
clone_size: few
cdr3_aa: ASTEQGQASPLH

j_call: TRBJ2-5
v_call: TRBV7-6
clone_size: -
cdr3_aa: ASSLGWGDQETQY

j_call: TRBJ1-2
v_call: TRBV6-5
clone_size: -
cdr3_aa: ASSYSRTGGGYGYT

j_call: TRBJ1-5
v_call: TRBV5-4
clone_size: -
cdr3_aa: ASSFIVGNQPQH

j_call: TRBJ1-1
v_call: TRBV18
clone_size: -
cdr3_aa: ASSGTGGYDEAF

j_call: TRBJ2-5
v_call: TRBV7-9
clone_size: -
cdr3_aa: ASSLGGQGTQY

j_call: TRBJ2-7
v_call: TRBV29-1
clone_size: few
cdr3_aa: SVGRDSYEQY

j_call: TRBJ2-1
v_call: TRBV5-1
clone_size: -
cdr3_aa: ASSLAGGLEYNEQF

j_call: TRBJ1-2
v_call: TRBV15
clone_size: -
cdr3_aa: ATRSTGSYGYT

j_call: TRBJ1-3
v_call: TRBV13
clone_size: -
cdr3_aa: ASQPFSGNTIY

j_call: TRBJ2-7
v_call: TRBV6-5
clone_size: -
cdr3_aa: ASTPDNTYEQY

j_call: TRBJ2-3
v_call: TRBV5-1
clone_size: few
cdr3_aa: ASGQDQDTQY

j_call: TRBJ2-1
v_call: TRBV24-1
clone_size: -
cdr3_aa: ATSAIVQGYNEQF

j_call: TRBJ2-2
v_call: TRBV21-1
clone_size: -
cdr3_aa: ASSKVRNGTSGANTGELF

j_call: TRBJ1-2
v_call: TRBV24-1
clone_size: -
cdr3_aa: ATSDQTRTGNYGYT

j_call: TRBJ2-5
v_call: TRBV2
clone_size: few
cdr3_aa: ASFRDRGLGETQY

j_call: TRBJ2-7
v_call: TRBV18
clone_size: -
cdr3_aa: ASSLRGQGEYEQY

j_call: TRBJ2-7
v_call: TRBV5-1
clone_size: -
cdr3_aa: ASTQNPQGIDEQY

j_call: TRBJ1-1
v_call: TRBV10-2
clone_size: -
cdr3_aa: ASRIGGGTEAF

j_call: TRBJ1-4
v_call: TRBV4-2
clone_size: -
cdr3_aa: ASSPWTGLEEKLF